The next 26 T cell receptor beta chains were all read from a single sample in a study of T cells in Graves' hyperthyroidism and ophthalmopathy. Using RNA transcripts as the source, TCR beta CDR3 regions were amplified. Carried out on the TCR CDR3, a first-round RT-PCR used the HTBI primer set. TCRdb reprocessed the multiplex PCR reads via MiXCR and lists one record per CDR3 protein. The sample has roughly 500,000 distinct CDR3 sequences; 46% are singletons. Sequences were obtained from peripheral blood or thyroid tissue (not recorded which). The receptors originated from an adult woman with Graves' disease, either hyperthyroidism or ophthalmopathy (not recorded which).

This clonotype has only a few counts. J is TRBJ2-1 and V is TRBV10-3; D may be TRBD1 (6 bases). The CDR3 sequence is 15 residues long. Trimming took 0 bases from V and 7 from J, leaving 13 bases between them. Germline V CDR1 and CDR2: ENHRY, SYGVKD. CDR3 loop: CAISESVTGLNEQFF. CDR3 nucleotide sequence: TGTGCCATCAGTGAGTCCGTTACAGGGTTGAATGAGCAGTTCTTC.

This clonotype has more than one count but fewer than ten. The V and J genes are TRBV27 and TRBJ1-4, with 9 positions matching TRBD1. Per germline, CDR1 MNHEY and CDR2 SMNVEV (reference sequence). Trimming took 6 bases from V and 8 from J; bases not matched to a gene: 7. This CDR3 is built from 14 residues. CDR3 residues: CASRVQGAREKLFF. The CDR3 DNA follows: TGTGCCAGCAGGGTACAGGGGGCCCGGGAAAAACTGTTTTTT.

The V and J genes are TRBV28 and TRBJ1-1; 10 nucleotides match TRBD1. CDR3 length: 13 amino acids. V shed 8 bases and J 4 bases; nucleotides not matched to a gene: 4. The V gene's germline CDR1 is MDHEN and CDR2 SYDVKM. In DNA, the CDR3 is TGTGCCAGCCGCCGGGACAGGGGCACTGAAGCTTTCTTT. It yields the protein CASRRDRGTEAFF.

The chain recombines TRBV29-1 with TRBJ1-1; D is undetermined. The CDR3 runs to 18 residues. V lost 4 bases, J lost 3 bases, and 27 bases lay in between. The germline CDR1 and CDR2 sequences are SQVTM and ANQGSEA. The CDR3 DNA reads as TGCAGCGTTGGTTCAAGGTCACGGTCCACCGGGGAGCACACTGAAGCTTTCTTT. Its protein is CSVGSRSRSTGEHTEAFF. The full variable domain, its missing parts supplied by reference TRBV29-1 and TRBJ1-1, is SAVISQKPSRDICQRGTSLTIQCQVDSQVTMMFWYRQQPGQSLTLIATANQGSEATYESGFVIDKFPISRPNLTFSTLTVSNMSPEDSSIYLCSVGSRSRSTGEHTEAFFGQGTRLTVV.

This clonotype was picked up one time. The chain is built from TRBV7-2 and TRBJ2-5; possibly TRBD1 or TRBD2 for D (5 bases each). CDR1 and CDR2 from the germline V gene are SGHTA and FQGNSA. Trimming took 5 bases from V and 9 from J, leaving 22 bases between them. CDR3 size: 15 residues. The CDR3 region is CASSPTGTTPGAQYF. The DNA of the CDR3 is TGTGCCAGCAGCCCTACCGGGACCACCCCCGGGGCCCAGTACTTC.

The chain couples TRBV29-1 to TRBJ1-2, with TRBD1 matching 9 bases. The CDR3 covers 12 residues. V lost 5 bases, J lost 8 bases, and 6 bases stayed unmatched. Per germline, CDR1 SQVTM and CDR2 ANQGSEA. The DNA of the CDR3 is TGCAGCGTTAACCGGGACAGGGACGGCTACACCTTC. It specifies CSVNRDRDGYTF.

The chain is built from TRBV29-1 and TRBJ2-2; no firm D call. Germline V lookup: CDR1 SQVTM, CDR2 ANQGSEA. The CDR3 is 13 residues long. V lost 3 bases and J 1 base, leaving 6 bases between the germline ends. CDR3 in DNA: TGCAGCGTTGACGCACAGAACACCGGGGAGCTGTTTTTT. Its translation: CSVDAQNTGELFF.

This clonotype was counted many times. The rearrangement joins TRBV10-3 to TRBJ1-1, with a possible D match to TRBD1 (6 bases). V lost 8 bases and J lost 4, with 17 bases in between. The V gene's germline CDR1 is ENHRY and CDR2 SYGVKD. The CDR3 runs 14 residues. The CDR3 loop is CAIAPDWGATEAFF. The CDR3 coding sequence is TGTGCCATCGCTCCCGACTGGGGGGCCACTGAAGCTTTCTTT.

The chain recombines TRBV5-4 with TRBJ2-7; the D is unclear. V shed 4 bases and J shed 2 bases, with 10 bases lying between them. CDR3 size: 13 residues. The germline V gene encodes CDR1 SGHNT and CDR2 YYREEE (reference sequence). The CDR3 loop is CASSPRHPYEQYF. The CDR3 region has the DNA TGTGCCAGCAGCCCGAGACATCCCTACGAGCAGTACTTC.

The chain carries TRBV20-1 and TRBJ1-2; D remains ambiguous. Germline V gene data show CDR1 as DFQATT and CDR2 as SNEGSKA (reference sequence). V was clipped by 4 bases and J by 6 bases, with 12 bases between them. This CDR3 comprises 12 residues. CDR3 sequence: CSANDLGDGYTF. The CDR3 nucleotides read TGCAGTGCTAATGATCTGGGTGATGGCTACACCTTC.

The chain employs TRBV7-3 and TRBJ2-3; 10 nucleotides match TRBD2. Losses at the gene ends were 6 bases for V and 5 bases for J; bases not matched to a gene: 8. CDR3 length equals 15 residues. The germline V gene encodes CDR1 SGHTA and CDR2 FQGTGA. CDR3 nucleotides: TGTGCCAGCAGTCGGACTAGCGGAGTGGGAGATACGCAGTATTTT. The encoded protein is CASSRTSGVGDTQYF.

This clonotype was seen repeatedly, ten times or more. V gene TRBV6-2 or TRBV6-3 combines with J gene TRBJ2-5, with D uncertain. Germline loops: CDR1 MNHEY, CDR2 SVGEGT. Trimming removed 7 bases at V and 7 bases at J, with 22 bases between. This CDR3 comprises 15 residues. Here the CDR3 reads CASISEPLPRGTQYF. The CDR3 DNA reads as TGTGCCAGCATCTCCGAACCCCTCCCGCGAGGGACCCAGTACTTC.

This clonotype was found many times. CDR3 in DNA: TGCAGCGTTGAAAGTTTAGCAGGGTCGCGGGAGACCCAGTACTTC. Translated, it gives CSVESLAGSRETQYF. V usage is TRBV29-1 and J usage is TRBJ2-5; D may be TRBD1 (5 bases). Between the trimmed V and J ends, which lost 2 bases and 5 bases, there was a span of 18 bases. The CDR3 contains 15 residues. Germline lookup yields CDR1 SQVTM and CDR2 ANQGSEA.

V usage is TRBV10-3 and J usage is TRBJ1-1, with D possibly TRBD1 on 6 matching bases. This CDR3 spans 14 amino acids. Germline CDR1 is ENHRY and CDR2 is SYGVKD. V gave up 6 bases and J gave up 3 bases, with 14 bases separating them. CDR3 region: CAIRTGSSYTEAFF. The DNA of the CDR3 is TGTGCCATCAGGACAGGTTCCTCGTACACTGAAGCTTTCTTT.

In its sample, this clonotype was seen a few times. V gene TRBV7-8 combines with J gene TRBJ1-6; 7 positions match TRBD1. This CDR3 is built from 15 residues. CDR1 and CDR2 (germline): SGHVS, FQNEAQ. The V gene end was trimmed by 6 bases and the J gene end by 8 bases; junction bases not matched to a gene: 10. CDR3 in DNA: TGTGCCAGCAGGTCCGGGGCCAGGGGGTATTCACCCCTCCACTTT. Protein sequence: CASRSGARGYSPLHF.

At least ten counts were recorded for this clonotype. CDR3: CASSQMGRLQETQYF. For the CDR3, the DNA is TGTGCCAGCAGTCAAATGGGACGACTACAAGAGACCCAGTACTTC. J is TRBJ2-5 and V is TRBV7-9, with D perhaps TRBD1 or TRBD2 (5 bases each). The CDR3 extends over 15 amino acids. V was pared by 6 bases and J by 2 bases, with 16 bases between. Germline loops: CDR1 SEHNR, CDR2 FQNEAQ (reference sequence).

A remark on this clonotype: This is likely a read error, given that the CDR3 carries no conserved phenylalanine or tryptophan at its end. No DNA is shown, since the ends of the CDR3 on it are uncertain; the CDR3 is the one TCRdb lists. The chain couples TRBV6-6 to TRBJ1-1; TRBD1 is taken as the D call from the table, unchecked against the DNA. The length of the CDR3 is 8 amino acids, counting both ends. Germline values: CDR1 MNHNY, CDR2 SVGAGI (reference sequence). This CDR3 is CASSYGRG.

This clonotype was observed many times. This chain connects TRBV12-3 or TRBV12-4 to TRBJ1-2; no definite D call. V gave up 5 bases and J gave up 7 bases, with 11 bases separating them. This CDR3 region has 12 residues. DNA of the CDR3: TGTGCCAGCAGTCAACGTCCTAGTGGCTACACCTTC. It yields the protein CASSQRPSGYTF.

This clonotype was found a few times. CDR3 in DNA: TGCAGTGCCATCCCGTCTGGTAGCGGGCACGGGGAGACCCAGTACTTC. Protein sequence: CSAIPSGSGHGETQYF. The gene calls are TRBV20-1 and TRBJ2-5, with 7 bases lining up with TRBD2. After removal of 6 bases from V and 5 bases from J, the junction contained 18 bases not matched to a gene. The CDR3 covers 16 residues. Per germline, CDR1 DFQATT and CDR2 SNEGSKA (reference sequence).

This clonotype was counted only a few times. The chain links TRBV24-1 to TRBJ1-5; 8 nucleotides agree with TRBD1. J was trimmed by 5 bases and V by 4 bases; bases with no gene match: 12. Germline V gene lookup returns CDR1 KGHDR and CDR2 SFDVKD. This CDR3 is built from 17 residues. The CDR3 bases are TGTGCCACCAGTGAAGGATACAGGGGGGATTGGGATCAGCCCCAGCATTTT. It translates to CATSEGYRGDWDQPQHF.

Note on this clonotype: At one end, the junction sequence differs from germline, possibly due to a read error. CDR3: CASSVEGTGNTEAFF. CDR3 coding DNA: TGTGCCAGCAGCGTAGAGGGGACAGGGAACACTGAAGCTTTCTTT. This chain links TRBV11-2 with TRBJ1-1; TRBD1 aligns across 8 bases. The CDR3 consists of 15 residues. In germline, CDR1 is SGHAT, CDR2 FQNNGV. The whole variable domain, remainder taken from reference TRBV11-2 and TRBJ1-1, is EAGVAQSPRYKIIEKRQSVAFWCNPISGHATLYWYQQILGQGPKLLIQFQNNGVVDDSQLPKDRFSAERLKGVDSTLKIQPAKLEDSAVYLCASSVEGTGNTEAFFGQGTRLTVV.

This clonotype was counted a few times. CDR3 sequence: CASSPKGLAESYEQYF. The CDR3 DNA follows: TGTGCCAGCAGCCCCAAGGGACTAGCGGAATCCTACGAGCAGTACTTC. The chain links TRBV6-5 to TRBJ2-7, with 11 bases identical to TRBD2. Germline CDR1 and CDR2: MNHEY and SVGAGI. V was pared by 6 bases and J by 1 base, with 8 bases of the junction left unmatched. This CDR3 has 16 residues.

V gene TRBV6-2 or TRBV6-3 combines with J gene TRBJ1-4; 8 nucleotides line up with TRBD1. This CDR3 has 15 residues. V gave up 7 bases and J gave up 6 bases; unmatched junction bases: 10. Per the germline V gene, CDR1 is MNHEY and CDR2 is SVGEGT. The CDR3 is CASTGTGGGHEKLFF. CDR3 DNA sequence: TGTGCCAGCACCGGGACAGGAGGGGGGCATGAAAAACTGTTTTTT.

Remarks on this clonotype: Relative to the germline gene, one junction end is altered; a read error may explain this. The CDR3 nucleotides read TGTGCCAGCAGCCCATACCTAGACCAGGGGATGGGATCCGGGGAGCTGTCTTTT. Its protein product is CASSPYLDQGMGSGELSF. The J gene is TRBJ2-2, the V gene TRBV7-8, with D possibly being TRBD1 (6 bases). The CDR3 consists of 18 residues. Looked up from germline, CDR1 is SGHVS and CDR2 is FQNEAQ.

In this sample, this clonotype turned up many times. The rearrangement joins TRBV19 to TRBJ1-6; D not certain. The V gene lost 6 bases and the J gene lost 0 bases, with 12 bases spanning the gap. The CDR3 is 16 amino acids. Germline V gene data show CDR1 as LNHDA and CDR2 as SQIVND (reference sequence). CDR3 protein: CASRPDSRSYNSPLHF. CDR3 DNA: TGTGCCAGTAGGCCCGACTCCCGCTCCTATAATTCACCCCTCCACTTT.

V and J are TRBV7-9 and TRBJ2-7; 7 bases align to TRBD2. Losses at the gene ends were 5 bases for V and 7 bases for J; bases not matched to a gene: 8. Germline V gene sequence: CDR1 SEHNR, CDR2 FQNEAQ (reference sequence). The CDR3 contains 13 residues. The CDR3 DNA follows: TGTGCCAGCAGCCTAGGGGAGGGCCGGGAGCAGTACTTC. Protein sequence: CASSLGEGREQYF.